These 9 T cell receptor beta chains share one sample of origin, sequenced in a study of response to subunit inactivated influenza vaccine. TCRdb reprocessed the RT-PCR reads via MiXCR and lists one record per CDR3 protein. The table has 500,000 to 700,000 distinct CDR3 sequences, around a quarter seen once. These data are also associated with another study on T cells expressing NK-cell markers. That investigation notes: What made the TCR beta cDNA was 5'RACE template switching with UMIs.

Sequenced here: CD4+ T cells sorted from PBMCs, sampled 11 to 12 days after vaccination. These receptors all stem from a man over 45 who received an inactivated influenza vaccine.

This clonotype was found a few times. J is TRBJ2-4 and V is TRBV28; no firm D call. Trimming took off 7 bases at V and 0 bases at J, with 16 bases between the two ends. The V gene's germline CDR1 is MDHEN and CDR2 SYDVKM. CDR3 size: 16 residues. This CDR3 reads CASTEGHSIAKNIQYF. CDR3 DNA: TGTGCCAGCACCGAAGGTCACTCAATAGCCAAAAACATTCAGTACTTC.

In this sample, this clonotype turned up many times. This chain joins TRBV7-8 and TRBJ2-2; D unclear. The CDR3 is 14 amino acids. V shed 3 bases and J shed 0 bases, with 5 bases lying between them. Germline values: CDR1 SGHVS, CDR2 FQNEAQ. The CDR3: CASSFVPNTGELFF. In nucleotides, the CDR3 is TGTGCCAGCAGCTTCGTACCGAACACCGGGGAGCTGTTTTTT.

A few counts support this clonotype. This chain uses TRBV29-1 with TRBJ2-2, with D possibly TRBD1 on 5 matching bases. Germline V lookup: CDR1 SQVTM, CDR2 ANQGSEA. The CDR3 is 13 amino acids. The ends were cut back, 5 bases at V and 2 bases at J, with 9 bases in the middle. CDR3 in DNA: TGCAGCGTTCGACAGACTAACACCGGGGAGCTGTTTTTT. Translated: CSVRQTNTGELFF.

Many counts were recorded for this clonotype. CDR3 nucleotides: TGTGCCAGCAGCTTGGTTGGCTCTGGGGCCAACGTCCTGACTTTC. It translates to CASSLVGSGANVLTF. The V and J genes are TRBV5-6 and TRBJ2-6; D not certain. V was shortened by 0 bases and J by 0 bases, with 4 bases between the two germline ends. The germline V gene has CDR1 SGHDT and CDR2 YYEEEE. The CDR3 has 15 amino acids.

The V call is TRBV28, the J call TRBJ2-7, with TRBD1 matching 9 bases. The CDR3 consists of 15 residues. Trimming cost V 7 bases and J 3 bases; bases outside gene matches: 10. Germline CDR1 and CDR2: MDHEN and SYDVKM. In nucleotides, the CDR3 is TGTGCCAGCACTAAAGAGGGGACAGGGCACTACGAGCAGTACTTC. Its protein is CASTKEGTGHYEQYF.

The genes are TRBV4-3 and TRBJ2-6, with D hard to call. The CDR3 length is 15 residues. Trimming stripped 1 base from V and 3 bases from J, with 7 bases between. Per germline, CDR1 LGHNA and CDR2 YSLEER. The CDR3 loop reads CASSQVSGGANVLTF. The DNA of the CDR3 is TGCGCCAGCAGCCAAGTATCTGGTGGGGCCAACGTCCTGACTTTC.

This clonotype has at least ten counts. The gene calls are TRBV20-1 and TRBJ2-1, with 12 nucleotides matching TRBD2. CDR3 length equals 14 residues. V was clipped by 3 bases and J by 10 bases; unmatched bases: 7. Per germline, CDR1 DFQATT and CDR2 SNEGSKA (reference sequence). The CDR3 sequence: CSASFSLAGGEQFF. DNA for the CDR3: TGCAGTGCTAGTTTTTCCCTAGCGGGGGGGGAGCAGTTCTTC.

The V call is TRBV28, the J call TRBJ2-2; D not certain. Germline CDR1 reads MDHEN; CDR2 reads SYDVKM. Trimming took off 2 bases at V and 0 bases at J, with 7 bases between the two ends. The CDR3 is 15 residues long. CDR3: CASSLPIANTGELFF. As DNA, the CDR3 is TGTGCCAGCAGTTTACCCATCGCGAACACCGGGGAGCTGTTTTTT.

In its sample, this clonotype was seen once. The chain links TRBV28 to TRBJ2-5; TRBD1 matches at 7 bases. The CDR3 loop spans 16 amino acids. CDR1 and CDR2 (germline): MDHEN, SYDVKM. V gave up 5 bases and J gave up 2 bases; unmatched junction bases: 11. CDR3 sequence: CASSPGQAPSQETQYF. For the CDR3, the DNA is TGTGCCAGCAGTCCCGGACAGGCGCCCAGTCAAGAGACCCAGTACTTC.